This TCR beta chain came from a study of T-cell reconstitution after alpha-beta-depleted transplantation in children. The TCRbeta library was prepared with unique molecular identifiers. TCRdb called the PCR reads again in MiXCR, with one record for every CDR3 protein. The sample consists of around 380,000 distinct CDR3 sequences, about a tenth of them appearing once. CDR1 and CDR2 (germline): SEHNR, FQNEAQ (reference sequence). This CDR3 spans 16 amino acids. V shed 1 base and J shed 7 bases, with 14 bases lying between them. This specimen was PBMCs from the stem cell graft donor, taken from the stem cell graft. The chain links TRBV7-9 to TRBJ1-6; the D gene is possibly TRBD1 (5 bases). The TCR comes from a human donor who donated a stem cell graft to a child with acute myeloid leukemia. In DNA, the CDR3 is TGTGCCAGCAGCTTAGGAGTCGGGGCACGGAATTCACCCCTCCACTTT. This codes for CASSLGVGARNSPLHF. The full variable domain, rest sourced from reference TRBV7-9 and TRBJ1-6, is DTGVSQNPRHKITKRGQNVTFRCDPISEHNRLYWYRQTLGQGPEFLTYFQNEAQLEKSRLLSDRFSAERPKGSFSTLEIQRTEQGDSAMYLCASSLGVGARNSPLHFGNGTRLTVT.